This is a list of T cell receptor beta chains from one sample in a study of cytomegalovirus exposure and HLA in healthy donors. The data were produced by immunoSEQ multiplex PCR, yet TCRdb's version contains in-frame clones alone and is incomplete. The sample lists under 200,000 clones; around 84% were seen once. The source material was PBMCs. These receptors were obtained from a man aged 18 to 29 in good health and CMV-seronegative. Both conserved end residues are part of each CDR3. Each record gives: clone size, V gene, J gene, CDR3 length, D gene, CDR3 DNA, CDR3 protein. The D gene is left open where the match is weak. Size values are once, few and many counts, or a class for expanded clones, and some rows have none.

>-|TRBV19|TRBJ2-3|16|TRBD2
TGTGCCAGTAGTATGGTGTGGGAGGGCCTCCCAGATACGCAGTATTTT
CASSMVWEGLPDTQYF
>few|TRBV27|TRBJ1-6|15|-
TGTGCCAGCAGTTTTGGAGACCCCTATAATTCACCCCTCCACTTT
CASSFGDPYNSPLHF
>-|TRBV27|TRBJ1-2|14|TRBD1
TGTGCCAGCAGTGTCAGGGGGCGCGTCTATGGCTACACCTTC
CASSVRGRVYGYTF
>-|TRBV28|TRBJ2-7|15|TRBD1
TGTGCCAGCAGTTTCTTGACAGGGGGCGATTACGAGCAGTACTTC
CASSFLTGGDYEQYF
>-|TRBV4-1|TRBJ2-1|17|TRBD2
TGCGCCAGCAGCCAAGGGTCCGGGACTAGCTCCTACAATGAGCAGTTCTTC
CASSQGSGTSSYNEQFF
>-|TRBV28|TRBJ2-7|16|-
TGTGCCAGCAGTTTATTTGGTTCAGGGCTGCCCTACGAGCAGTACTTC
CASSLFGSGLPYEQYF
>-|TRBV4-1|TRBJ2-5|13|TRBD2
TGCGCCAGCAGCCAAAGCGGGGAAGAGACCCAGTACTTC
CASSQSGEETQYF
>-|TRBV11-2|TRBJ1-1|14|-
TGTGCCAGCAGCTTAGAGGAGGGGAACACTGAAGCTTTCTTT
CASSLEEGNTEAFF
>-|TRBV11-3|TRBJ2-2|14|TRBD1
TGTGCCAGCAGCTCCGGACAGGACACCGGGGAGCTGTTTTTT
CASSSGQDTGELFF
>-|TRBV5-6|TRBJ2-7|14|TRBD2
TGTGCCAGCAGCTTGGCGGGGGGTTCCTACGAGCAGTACTTC
CASSLAGGSYEQYF
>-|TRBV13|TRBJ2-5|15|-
TGTGCCAGCAGCCTAAGGACCCTATCGGGGGAGACCCAGTACTTC
CASSLRTLSGETQYF
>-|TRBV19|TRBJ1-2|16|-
TGTGCCAGTAGTATAGAAGTAGGCAGAGGAGAAGATGGCTACACCTTC
CASSIEVGRGEDGYTF
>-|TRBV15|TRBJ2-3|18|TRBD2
TGTGCCACCAGTTCCCCGACTTCTAGCGGGGGGGCGCCAGATACGCAGTATTTT
CATSSPTSSGGAPDTQYF
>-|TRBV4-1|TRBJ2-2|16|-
TGCGCCAGCAGCCAAGATATGGTGGTCGGCACCGGGGAGCTGTTTTTT
CASSQDMVVGTGELFF
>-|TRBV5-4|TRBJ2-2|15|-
TGTGCCAGCAGCTTGGCAAAAACTAGCCCCGGGGAGCTGTTTTTT
CASSLAKTSPGELFF
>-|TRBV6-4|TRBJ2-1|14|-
TGTGCCAGCAGTGATTTGAATAGTGGTGATGAGCAGTTCTTC
CASSDLNSGDEQFF
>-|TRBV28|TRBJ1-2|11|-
TGTGCCAGCGGAGGCGCCTATGGCTACACCTTC
CASGGAYGYTF
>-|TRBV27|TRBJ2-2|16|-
TGTGCCAGCAGTCCCCCGGAGGGTGTGTGGACCGGGGAGCTGTTTTTT
CASSPPEGVWTGELFF
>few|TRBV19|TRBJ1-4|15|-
TGTGCCAGTAGTATGTCGCGGGGGGTTAATGAAAAACTGTTTTTT
CASSMSRGVNEKLFF
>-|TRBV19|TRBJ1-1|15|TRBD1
TGTGCCAGTACCCGGACAGGGGGGCGAAGGGCTGAAGCTTTCTTT
CASTRTGGRRAEAFF
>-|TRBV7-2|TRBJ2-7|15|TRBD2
TGTGCCAGCAGCTCCAGACTAGCGGGAGGGCCTGAGCAGTACTTC
CASSSRLAGGPEQYF
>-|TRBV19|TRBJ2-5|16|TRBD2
TGTGCCAGTAGTATAGGAATAGCGGGAGGACGAGAGACCCAGTACTTC
CASSIGIAGGRETQYF
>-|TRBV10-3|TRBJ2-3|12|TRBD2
TGTGCCATTAGACTAGCGTCAGATACGCAGTATTTT
CAIRLASDTQYF
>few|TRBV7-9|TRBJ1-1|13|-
TGTGCCAGCAGCTTATTCGAGGAAACTGAAGCTTTCTTT
CASSLFEETEAFF
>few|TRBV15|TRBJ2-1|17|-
TGTGCCACCAGCAGAGAATTGGGAGGGGAGGGGGGCAATGAGCAGTTCTTC
CATSRELGGEGGNEQFF
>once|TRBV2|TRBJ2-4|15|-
TGTGCCAGCAGTGCGAGCTTTTCTGCCAAAAACATTCAGTACTTC
CASSASFSAKNIQYF
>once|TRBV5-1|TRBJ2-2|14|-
TGCGCCAGCAGGGTAGCGGAAGCCCCCCGGGAGCTGTTTTTT
CASRVAEAPRELFF
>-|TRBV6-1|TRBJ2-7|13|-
TGTGCCAGCAGGTACAGGACCTCCTACGAGCAGTACTTC
CASRYRTSYEQYF
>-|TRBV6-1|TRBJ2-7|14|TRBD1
TGTGCCAGCAGCGCGGGACAGGTATCGGACGAGCAGTACTTC
CASSAGQVSDEQYF
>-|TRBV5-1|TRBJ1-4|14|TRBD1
TGCGCCAGCAGCGCCGGACAGGCAAATGAAAAACTGTTTTTT
CASSAGQANEKLFF
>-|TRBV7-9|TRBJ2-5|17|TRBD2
TGTGCCAGCAGCTCCCGGAGGGAAGCGGGGGGTCGGGAGACCCAGTACTTC
CASSSRREAGGRETQYF
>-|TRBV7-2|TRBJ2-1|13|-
TGTGCCAGCAGCCCTAGTGGCTATCGGGAGCAGTTCTTC
CASSPSGYREQFF
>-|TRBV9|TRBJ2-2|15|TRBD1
TGTGCCAGCAGCCTCCGACAGGGGGCAACTGGGGAGCTGTTTTTT
CASSLRQGATGELFF
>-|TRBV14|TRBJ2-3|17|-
TGTGCCAGCAGCCAAGATTCGGGACTCCTCTGGCCAGATACGCAGTATTTT
CASSQDSGLLWPDTQYF
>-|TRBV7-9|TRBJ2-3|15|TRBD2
TGTTCCAGCAGCTTAGTAGTGGGAGGGACAGATACGCAGTATTTT
CSSSLVVGGTDTQYF
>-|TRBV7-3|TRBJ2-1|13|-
TGTGCCAGCAGCTTAATCAGGGTGGATGAGCAGTTCTTC
CASSLIRVDEQFF
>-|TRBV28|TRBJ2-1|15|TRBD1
TGTGCCAGCAGGGTTCCGGGACAGCCCTACAATGAGCAGTTCTTC
CASRVPGQPYNEQFF